The rows below give T cell receptor beta chains drawn from one sample of a study of cytomegalovirus exposure and HLA in healthy donors. This table comes from immunoSEQ multiplex PCR, and its TCRdb copy is limited to in-frame clones, with some not included. This sample has roughly 150,000 clones, with roughly 76% found just once. The sample comprised PBMCs. Receptors were obtained from a male donor in good health and CMV-seronegative. Both conserved end residues are part of each CDR3. D genes are given only for firm matches. Clone sizes are given selectively: once, few, many, or a class where the clone is expanded.

d_gene: TRBD1
abundance: once
v_gene: TRBV7-9
j_gene: TRBJ1-4
CDR3nt: TGTGCCAGCAGCCCCCGGACAGGGCGAAATGAAAAACTGTTTTTT
CDR3aa: CASSPRTGRNEKLFF

d_gene: NA
abundance: NA
v_gene: TRBV2
j_gene: TRBJ1-1
CDR3nt: TGTGCCAGCAGCTCCGTCGGGGGCAGGGGAGGGTTT
CDR3aa: CASSSVGGRGGF

d_gene: NA
abundance: NA
v_gene: TRBV27
j_gene: TRBJ2-5
CDR3nt: TGTGCCAGCAGTGCCAGGGAACAGTTGGGAGAGACCCAGTACTTC
CDR3aa: CASSAREQLGETQYF

d_gene: NA
abundance: NA
v_gene: TRBV5-1
j_gene: TRBJ1-2
CDR3nt: TGCGCCAGCAGCTTAGATCCGACAGGCTATGGCTACACCTTC
CDR3aa: CASSLDPTGYGYTF

d_gene: TRBD1
abundance: NA
v_gene: TRBV18
j_gene: TRBJ2-1
CDR3nt: TGTGCCAGCTCACCCGGGACAGGGAGCCTCGGTGAGCAGTTCTTC
CDR3aa: CASSPGTGSLGEQFF

d_gene: TRBD1
abundance: NA
v_gene: TRBV6-5
j_gene: TRBJ1-2
CDR3nt: TGTGCCAGCAGTTGGGGGACAGACTATGGCTACACCTTC
CDR3aa: CASSWGTDYGYTF

d_gene: TRBD1
abundance: NA
v_gene: TRBV7-6
j_gene: TRBJ1-4
CDR3nt: TGTGCCAGCAGCCCCTCGACAGGGCTGACTAATGAAAAACTGTTTTTT
CDR3aa: CASSPSTGLTNEKLFF

d_gene: TRBD1
abundance: NA
v_gene: TRBV6-5
j_gene: TRBJ2-4
CDR3nt: TGTGCCAGCAGCCGGGGACAGCTAGCCAAAAACATTCAGTACTTC
CDR3aa: CASSRGQLAKNIQYF

d_gene: TRBD1
abundance: NA
v_gene: TRBV5-4
j_gene: TRBJ2-1
CDR3nt: TGTGCCAGCCACCGGGACAGGGGCTCCTACAATGAGCAGTTCTTC
CDR3aa: CASHRDRGSYNEQFF

d_gene: NA
abundance: NA
v_gene: TRBV19
j_gene: TRBJ1-1
CDR3nt: TGTGCCAGTAGTTCGCTGGCGGGGGCCACTGAAGCTTTCTTT
CDR3aa: CASSSLAGATEAFF

d_gene: NA
abundance: NA
v_gene: TRBV5-1
j_gene: TRBJ2-3
CDR3nt: TGCGCCAGCAGCATGGCGGGACTGAACACAGATACGCAGTATTTT
CDR3aa: CASSMAGLNTDTQYF

d_gene: TRBD2
abundance: NA
v_gene: TRBV5-5
j_gene: TRBJ2-7
CDR3nt: TGTGCCAGCAGCTTGGCGGCTAGCGGGGGGTCCCACTCCTACGAGCAGTACTTC
CDR3aa: CASSLAASGGSHSYEQYF

d_gene: NA
abundance: few
v_gene: TRBV5-1
j_gene: TRBJ1-1
CDR3nt: TGCGCCAGCAGCTTGGTCGGGGGGACCATGAACACTGAAGCTTTCTTT
CDR3aa: CASSLVGGTMNTEAFF

d_gene: TRBD1
abundance: once
v_gene: TRBV25-1
j_gene: TRBJ1-6
CDR3nt: TGTGCCAGCAGTCTTACAGGGGGTCATTCACCCCTCCACTTT
CDR3aa: CASSLTGGHSPLHF

d_gene: NA
abundance: NA
v_gene: TRBV27
j_gene: TRBJ1-2
CDR3nt: TGTGCCAGCAGTTTATCGGGGCCCGCTTATGGCTACACCTTC
CDR3aa: CASSLSGPAYGYTF

d_gene: NA
abundance: NA
v_gene: TRBV6-5
j_gene: TRBJ1-1
CDR3nt: TGTGCCAGCAGTACACAGGGGAACACTGAAGCTTTCTTT
CDR3aa: CASSTQGNTEAFF

d_gene: NA
abundance: NA
v_gene: TRBV7-9
j_gene: TRBJ2-5
CDR3nt: TGTGCCAGCAGCCCCGGGGAGACCCAGTACTTC
CDR3aa: CASSPGETQYF

d_gene: NA
abundance: NA
v_gene: TRBV7-6
j_gene: TRBJ1-1
CDR3nt: TGTGCCAGCAGCTTATCCCCAGGGGCGGTGAACACTGAAGCTTTCTTT
CDR3aa: CASSLSPGAVNTEAFF

d_gene: NA
abundance: NA
v_gene: TRBV30
j_gene: TRBJ2-5
CDR3nt: TGTGCCTGGGGGGCCTTAGTTAGGGAGACCCAGTACTTC
CDR3aa: CAWGALVRETQYF

d_gene: TRBD1
abundance: once
v_gene: TRBV11-3
j_gene: TRBJ1-6
CDR3nt: TGTGCCAGCAGCTTGTCGACAGGGTCACCCCTCCACTTT
CDR3aa: CASSLSTGSPLHF

d_gene: TRBD1
abundance: once
v_gene: TRBV4-3
j_gene: TRBJ2-5
CDR3nt: TGCGCCAGCAGCCAACGGCTGGGACAGGGGGGAGAGACCCAGTACTTC
CDR3aa: CASSQRLGQGGETQYF

d_gene: TRBD2
abundance: NA
v_gene: TRBV18
j_gene: TRBJ2-7
CDR3nt: TGTGCCAGCTCCCCCCTAGCGGGGAGAACCTACGAGCAGTACTTC
CDR3aa: CASSPLAGRTYEQYF

d_gene: TRBD1
abundance: NA
v_gene: TRBV5-6
j_gene: TRBJ1-1
CDR3nt: TGTGCCAGCAGTTTCGGGACAGAGGCTTTCTTT
CDR3aa: CASSFGTEAFF

d_gene: NA
abundance: NA
v_gene: TRBV19
j_gene: TRBJ1-1
CDR3nt: TGTGCCAGTAGTATAGACCCCAGGACAGAAGAACCCGAAGCTTTCTTT
CDR3aa: CASSIDPRTEEPEAFF

d_gene: TRBD2
abundance: NA
v_gene: TRBV7-2
j_gene: TRBJ2-5
CDR3nt: TGTGCCAGCAGCTTAGCCGGGGGGACTTGGGAGACCCAGTACTTC
CDR3aa: CASSLAGGTWETQYF

d_gene: NA
abundance: NA
v_gene: TRBV5-1
j_gene: TRBJ2-1
CDR3nt: TGCGCCAGCAGCTTGGGCCAGGTCAATGAGCAGTTCTTC
CDR3aa: CASSLGQVNEQFF

d_gene: NA
abundance: NA
v_gene: TRBV14
j_gene: TRBJ1-1
CDR3nt: TGTGCCAGCAGCCGACCACAGAGGAACACTGAAGCTTTCTTT
CDR3aa: CASSRPQRNTEAFF

d_gene: NA
abundance: once
v_gene: TRBV6-1
j_gene: TRBJ2-3
CDR3nt: TGTGCCAGCAGTTCGACCGGGGTTAGCACAGATACGCAGTATTTT
CDR3aa: CASSSTGVSTDTQYF

d_gene: TRBD2
abundance: once
v_gene: TRBV4-1
j_gene: TRBJ2-1
CDR3nt: TGCGCCAGCGCCCGACTAGCGGGAGGCAATGAGCAGTTCTTC
CDR3aa: CASARLAGGNEQFF

d_gene: TRBD2
abundance: NA
v_gene: TRBV2
j_gene: TRBJ2-5
CDR3nt: TGTGCCAGCAGTGTGTTACGGGGGGGCGAAGAGACCCAGTACTTC
CDR3aa: CASSVLRGGEETQYF

d_gene: NA
abundance: NA
v_gene: TRBV2
j_gene: TRBJ2-7
CDR3nt: TGTGCCAGCAGTGTCAACGCGGATTCTCAGCAGTACTTC
CDR3aa: CASSVNADSQQYF

d_gene: NA
abundance: NA
v_gene: TRBV18
j_gene: TRBJ2-3
CDR3nt: TGTGCCAGCTCACCTACTCCGACGGGGGGCGGCACAGATACGCAGTATTTT
CDR3aa: CASSPTPTGGGTDTQYF

d_gene: NA
abundance: NA
v_gene: TRBV18
j_gene: TRBJ2-6
CDR3nt: TGTGCCAGCTCACCAAAAGGAGGAGCAGGGGCCAACGTCCTGACTTTC
CDR3aa: CASSPKGGAGANVLTF

d_gene: NA
abundance: NA
v_gene: TRBV6-6
j_gene: TRBJ1-6
CDR3nt: TGTGCCAGCAGTTACTCCGGGGGGGGCGGTGATTCACCCCTCCACTTT
CDR3aa: CASSYSGGGGDSPLHF

d_gene: TRBD2
abundance: NA
v_gene: TRBV9
j_gene: TRBJ2-3
CDR3nt: TGTGCCAGCAGCGTAGGAACTAGCGACAACACAGATACGCAGTATTTT
CDR3aa: CASSVGTSDNTDTQYF

d_gene: TRBD1
abundance: NA
v_gene: TRBV27
j_gene: TRBJ1-5
CDR3nt: TGTGCCAGCAGACCCGGGACAGTGAATCAGCCCCAGCATTTT
CDR3aa: CASRPGTVNQPQHF

d_gene: NA
abundance: few
v_gene: TRBV6-1
j_gene: TRBJ1-1
CDR3nt: TGTGCCATCAAGGGGCAGGGCGGTTACACTGAAGCTTTCTTT
CDR3aa: CAIKGQGGYTEAFF

d_gene: TRBD1
abundance: NA
v_gene: TRBV30
j_gene: TRBJ1-3
CDR3nt: TGTGCCTGGAGCGCCGGACAGGGATTCTCTGGAAACACCATATATTTT
CDR3aa: CAWSAGQGFSGNTIYF

d_gene: TRBD1
abundance: NA
v_gene: TRBV18
j_gene: TRBJ1-1
CDR3nt: TGTGCCAGCTCACTGAGACAGGGGATGGTCGACACTGAAGCTTTCTTT
CDR3aa: CASSLRQGMVDTEAFF

d_gene: TRBD2
abundance: NA
v_gene: TRBV5-4
j_gene: TRBJ2-2
CDR3nt: TGTGCCAGCAGCTTAGGCCTAGCGGGGGGTAACACCGGGGAGCTGTTTTTT
CDR3aa: CASSLGLAGGNTGELFF

d_gene: NA
abundance: NA
v_gene: TRBV10-2
j_gene: TRBJ1-5
CDR3nt: TGCGCCAGCAGTGAACTGGGGCAGGGTGGCAGCAATCAGCCCCAGCATTTT
CDR3aa: CASSELGQGGSNQPQHF

d_gene: TRBD1
abundance: NA
v_gene: TRBV7-9
j_gene: TRBJ1-2
CDR3nt: TGTGCCAGCAGCTTAGCACAGGGGGGCCTCTATGGCTACACCTTC
CDR3aa: CASSLAQGGLYGYTF

d_gene: TRBD2
abundance: NA
v_gene: TRBV12-5
j_gene: TRBJ2-1
CDR3nt: TGTGCTAGTGGTTTGGTGCGCGGGACTAGCGGGTCCGGTGAGCAGTTCTTC
CDR3aa: CASGLVRGTSGSGEQFF

d_gene: TRBD1
abundance: NA
v_gene: TRBV29-1
j_gene: TRBJ2-3
CDR3nt: TGCAGCGTTGAGGGACAGAACACAGATACGCAGTATTTT
CDR3aa: CSVEGQNTDTQYF

d_gene: NA
abundance: NA
v_gene: TRBV14
j_gene: TRBJ2-1
CDR3nt: TGTGCCAGCAGCCGAGACGGCGGGGACTACAATGAGCAGTTCTTC
CDR3aa: CASSRDGGDYNEQFF

d_gene: NA
abundance: NA
v_gene: TRBV5-1
j_gene: TRBJ2-3
CDR3nt: TGCGCCAGCAGCGCATTATACAGGGGGGGAGCCCCAGATACGCAGTATTTT
CDR3aa: CASSALYRGGAPDTQYF

d_gene: NA
abundance: NA
v_gene: TRBV7-6
j_gene: TRBJ1-5
CDR3nt: TGTGCCAGCAGCTTGACAGTTAATCAGCCCCAGCATTTT
CDR3aa: CASSLTVNQPQHF

d_gene: NA
abundance: few
v_gene: TRBV30
j_gene: TRBJ2-5
CDR3nt: TGTGCCTGGAGTGGGTGGGCCGAGACCCAGTACTTC
CDR3aa: CAWSGWAETQYF

d_gene: NA
abundance: NA
v_gene: TRBV11-2
j_gene: TRBJ2-5
CDR3nt: TGTGCCAGCAGCTTAGATCGCGGCCAAGAGACCCAGTACTTC
CDR3aa: CASSLDRGQETQYF

d_gene: NA
abundance: NA
v_gene: TRBV19
j_gene: TRBJ1-1
CDR3nt: TGTGCCAGTAGTAGACAGCCGAACACTGAAGCTTTCTTT
CDR3aa: CASSRQPNTEAFF

d_gene: TRBD1
abundance: NA
v_gene: TRBV5-1
j_gene: TRBJ2-5
CDR3nt: TGCGCCAGCAGCCCACAGGGGGAGGAGACCCAGTACTTC
CDR3aa: CASSPQGEETQYF

d_gene: TRBD1
abundance: NA
v_gene: TRBV19
j_gene: TRBJ1-6
CDR3nt: TGTGCCAGTAGTATGTGGACCCAGACAGGGCCCGACGCCGAGTATAATTCACCCCTCCACTTT
CDR3aa: CASSMWTQTGPDAEYNSPLHF

d_gene: NA
abundance: NA
v_gene: TRBV9
j_gene: TRBJ1-3
CDR3nt: TGTGCCAGTGAACAGGGAAGCTCTGGAAACACCATATATTTT
CDR3aa: CASEQGSSGNTIYF

d_gene: NA
abundance: NA
v_gene: TRBV5-8
j_gene: TRBJ1-3
CDR3nt: TGTGCCAGCAGCTTATACACGACAGGAAACACCATATATTTT
CDR3aa: CASSLYTTGNTIYF

d_gene: TRBD2
abundance: few
v_gene: TRBV6-1
j_gene: TRBJ2-3
CDR3nt: TGTGCCAGCAGTGAACTAGCGGGGCGAGGCGCAGATACGCAGTATTTT
CDR3aa: CASSELAGRGADTQYF

d_gene: NA
abundance: NA
v_gene: TRBV7-9
j_gene: TRBJ2-3
CDR3nt: TGTGCCAGCAGCTCCCAATACGGGTCCGGTGCCCGGTTGGCAGATACGCAGTATTTT
CDR3aa: CASSSQYGSGARLADTQYF

d_gene: TRBD1
abundance: NA
v_gene: TRBV15
j_gene: TRBJ1-1
CDR3nt: TGTGCCACCAGCAGAGGGTTTGGACAGGGGACCCCATTGAACACTGAAGCTTTCTTT
CDR3aa: CATSRGFGQGTPLNTEAFF

d_gene: TRBD1
abundance: NA
v_gene: TRBV5-1
j_gene: TRBJ1-1
CDR3nt: TGCGCCAGCAGCGGTGGCAGGGGGAACCTGAACACTGAAGCTTTCTTT
CDR3aa: CASSGGRGNLNTEAFF

d_gene: NA
abundance: NA
v_gene: TRBV5-4
j_gene: TRBJ2-3
CDR3nt: TGTGCCAGCAGCGACCGCCCCGGGGGGCGCGGCGATACGCAGTATTTT
CDR3aa: CASSDRPGGRGDTQYF